The 28 T cell receptor beta chains presented below share a single source sample, sequenced in a study of shared clonotypes between healthy human individuals. Repertoires were generated with immunoSEQ multiplex PCR, while TCRdb's copy carries only in-frame clones and drops some. The sample lists more than 2 million clones; 93% were seen once. CD45RO-negative CD8 cells positively selected for CCR7 made up the naive population, which excluded terminally differentiated effector memory CD45RA+ cells. Sequencing input: naive CD8+ T cells from PBMCs. The receptors originated from a man between 18 and 29 years old in good health. Some clones in this sample may be carry-over from other donors' samples.

This clone was detected once. The CDR3 DNA follows: TGTGCCAGCAGTGGAGGACAGCTGAGCTCCTACGAGCAGTACTTC. Protein: CASSGGQLSSYEQYF. This chain uses TRBV6-1 with TRBJ2-7, with TRBD1 as a possible D gene (6 bases). The germline V gene encodes CDR1 MNHNS and CDR2 SASEGT. V was cut by 4 bases and J by 0 bases, with 13 bases left in between. The length of the CDR3 is 15 residues.

The chain links TRBV4-2 to TRBJ2-3; D remains unclear. Germline lookup yields CDR1 LGHNA and CDR2 YNFKEQ. With 10 bases removed from V and 4 bases from J, the gap between germline ends came to 15 bases. This CDR3 comprises 13 residues. The CDR3 DNA follows: TGTGCCACGAGTGGCAATCCCCCAGATACGCAGTATTTT. This sequence encodes CATSGNPPDTQYF.

This chain joins TRBV28 and TRBJ2-1, with TRBD1 as a possible D gene (6 bases). Germline assignment: CDR1 MDHEN and CDR2 SYDVKM. The CDR3 is made up of 13 amino acids. V was pared by 6 bases and J by 4 bases, with 10 bases between. The CDR3 loop is CASSPGVYNEQFF. The DNA of the CDR3 is TGTGCCAGCAGCCCAGGGGTGTACAATGAGCAGTTCTTC. The full variable domain, completed using reference TRBV28 and TRBJ2-1, is DVKVTQSSRYLVKRTGEKVFLECVQDMDHENMFWYRQDPGLGLRLIYFSYDVKMKEKGDIPEGYSVSREKKERFSLILESASTNQTSMYLCASSPGVYNEQFFGPGTRLTVL.

This chain connects TRBV21-1 to TRBJ1-4. TRBV21-1 is labeled a pseudogene. The CDR3 extends over 14 amino acids. The CDR3 reads CASSNQTGGEKLFF. CDR3 DNA sequence: TGTGCCAGCAGCAACCAAACTGGGGGAGAAAAACTGTTTTTT.

This chain uses TRBV5-4 with TRBJ2-5, with 7 bases matching TRBD1. The germline V gene has CDR1 SGHNT and CDR2 YYREEE (reference sequence). V trimming: 5 bases; J trimming: 4 bases; junction bases outside the gene matches: 11. This CDR3 region has 15 residues. The CDR3 nucleotides read TGTGCCAGCAGAAACTTGCAGGGGGTGGGAGAGACCCAGTACTTC. Translating gives CASRNLQGVGETQYF.

CDR3 residues: CASSDSGLAGSEQFF. CDR3 DNA: TGTGCCAGCAGTGACTCTGGCCTCGCCGGGAGTGAGCAGTTCTTC. The V call is TRBV6-4, the J call TRBJ2-1; D possibly corresponds to TRBD2 (6 bases). The ends were cut back, 0 bases at V and 9 bases at J, with 15 bases in the middle. There are 15 residues in the CDR3. Per the germline V gene, CDR1 is MRHNA and CDR2 is SNTAGT.

The V call is TRBV7-6, the J call TRBJ2-1, with D unresolved. CDR3 size: 13 residues. Trimming took 5 bases from V and 7 from J, leaving 12 bases between them. Germline assignment: CDR1 SGHVS and CDR2 FNYEAQ. CDR3 DNA: TGTGCCAGCAGCACAACGCGGCTTAATGAGCAGTTCTTC. It specifies CASSTTRLNEQFF.

This sequence joins TRBV6-5 and TRBJ2-1; possibly TRBD1 for D (6 bases). Trimming took 6 bases from V and 9 from J, leaving 12 bases between them. CDR3 size: 12 residues. From germline, CDR1 is MNHEY and CDR2 SVGAGI. CDR3 protein: CASSDRNGEQFF. The CDR3 DNA is TGTGCCAGCAGCGACAGGAACGGTGAGCAGTTCTTC.

This chain connects TRBV7-2 to TRBJ1-2; weak D call: TRBD1 (5 bases). Per germline, CDR1 SGHTA and CDR2 FQGNSA. This CDR3 has 15 amino acids. The ends were cut back, 4 bases at V and 1 base at J, with 13 bases in the middle. The CDR3 spells CASSWDSQVNYGYTF. The CDR3 nucleotides are TGTGCCAGCAGCTGGGACTCACAGGTTAACTATGGCTACACCTTC.

This clone has only a few counts. The V call is TRBV9, the J call TRBJ2-2, with unresolved D. V lost 3 bases to trimming and J lost 6 bases, with 15 bases between them. The CDR3 is made up of 15 amino acids. Germline CDR1 is SGDLS and CDR2 is YYNGEE. This CDR3 reads CASSGGAWVAGELFF. The CDR3 coding sequence is TGTGCCAGCAGCGGCGGCGCGTGGGTTGCCGGGGAGCTGTTTTTT.

V is TRBV28 and J is TRBJ2-7; D gene ambiguous. V was trimmed by 2 bases and J by 4 bases, leaving 12 bases between them. The CDR3 extends over 14 amino acids. Germline CDR1 and CDR2: MDHEN and SYDVKM. The CDR3 loop reads CASSLEGSEYEQYF. CDR3 bases: TGTGCCAGCAGTTTAGAAGGATCTGAGTACGAGCAGTACTTC.

The chain recombines TRBV27 with TRBJ2-1; D may be TRBD1 or TRBD2 (5 bases each). V shed 6 bases and J shed 8 bases, with 14 bases lying between them. The CDR3 spans 13 residues. CDR1 MNHEY and CDR2 SMNVEV come from the germline V gene (reference sequence). The CDR3 is CASSRSGRDEQFF. The CDR3 bases are TGTGCCAGCAGCCGATCGGGGCGGGATGAGCAGTTCTTC.

The gene calls are TRBV2 and TRBJ2-1; 9 bases are shared with TRBD1. CDR1 is SNHLY and CDR2 is FYNNEI in the germline V gene. J was trimmed by 7 bases and V by 4 bases; bases with no gene match: 5. The CDR3 is made up of 14 amino acids. The CDR3 reads CASSGDRGSNEQFF. CDR3 DNA: TGTGCCAGCAGTGGTGACAGGGGGAGTAATGAGCAGTTCTTC.

The gene calls are TRBV29-1 and TRBJ2-1; possible D gene TRBD2, 6 bases. Germline lookup yields CDR1 SQVTM and CDR2 ANQGSEA. This CDR3 is built from 12 residues. Trimming stripped 5 bases from V and 14 bases from J, with 19 bases between. The CDR3: CSVRSLAGFKFF. The CDR3 nucleotides read TGCAGCGTTCGTTCTCTGGCGGGATTTAAGTTCTTC.

The chain employs TRBV27 and TRBJ2-1; no clear D. Germline-derived CDR1 and CDR2 are MNHEY and SMNVEV (reference sequence). V was shortened by 4 bases and J by 8 bases, with 18 bases between the two germline ends. This CDR3 is 15 amino acids long. The CDR3, as DNA: TGTGCCAGCAGTTCCAGTCCGAGCTCTTGGTATGAGCAGTTCTTC. It translates to CASSSSPSSWYEQFF.

The chain links TRBV21-1 to TRBJ2-7; the D call in the table, TRBD2, was not verified against the DNA. TRBV21-1 is termed a pseudogene. This CDR3 has 14 amino acids. This CDR3 is CASTPRLVVYEQYF. In nucleotides, the CDR3 is TGTGCCAGCACCCCTAGACTAGTCGTCTACGAGCAGTACTTC.

The genes are TRBV9 and TRBJ2-1; D is perhaps TRBD1 (6 bases). Germline V gene data show CDR1 as SGDLS and CDR2 as YYNGEE. Deletions cut 6 bases from V and 5 bases from J, with 12 bases between. The CDR3 spans 13 residues. The DNA for the CDR3 is TGTGCCAGCACCAACAGGGCTAACAATGAGCAGTTCTTC. Translating it yields CASTNRANNEQFF. The entire variable domain, with the rest obtained from reference TRBV9 and TRBJ2-1, is as follows: DSGVTQTPKHLITATGQRVTLRCSPRSGDLSVYWYQQSLDQGLQFLIQYYNGEERAKGNILERFSAQQFPDLHSELNLSSLELGDSALYFCASTNRANNEQFFGPGTRLTVL.

This chain links TRBV28 with TRBJ2-7; 8 bases fit TRBD1. The V gene's germline CDR1 is MDHEN and CDR2 SYDVKM. CDR3 length: 18 amino acids. Losses at the gene ends were 6 bases for V and 4 bases for J; bases not matched to a gene: 20. The CDR3 spells CASSSGVEGDRGWYEQYF. The CDR3 DNA is TGTGCCAGCAGCTCGGGCGTCGAAGGAGACAGGGGCTGGTACGAGCAGTACTTC.

The rearrangement uses TRBV27 and TRBJ1-5, with D tentatively TRBD1 (5 bases). V gave up 8 bases and J gave up 4 bases, with 12 bases separating them. The germline gives CDR1 MNHEY, CDR2 SMNVEV (reference sequence). The CDR3 is 13 amino acids. The CDR3 loop is CASGYRGNQPQHF. CDR3 nucleotides: TGTGCCAGCGGATATCGGGGGAATCAGCCCCAGCATTTT.

The chain recombines TRBV10-3 with TRBJ2-5, with TRBD1 identical over 8 bases. The junction had 7 bases not matched to a gene; V was cut back by 3 bases and J by 4 bases. Per germline, CDR1 ENHRY and CDR2 SYGVKD. The CDR3 runs 15 residues. For the CDR3, the DNA is TGTGCCATCAGTGACATAGTACAGGGGGTAGAGACCCAGTACTTC. As protein: CAISDIVQGVETQYF.

This chain joins TRBV5-6 and TRBJ2-7, with D possibly called TRBD1 or TRBD2 (6 bases each). From germline, CDR1 is SGHDT and CDR2 YYEEEE. The V end was cut by 2 bases, the J end by 7 bases, with 19 bases between. The CDR3 loop spans 15 amino acids. The CDR3 is CASSLGGPLSFEQYF. The CDR3 DNA sequence: TGTGCCAGCAGCTTAGGGGGGCCTCTATCTTTTGAGCAGTACTTC.

The chain uses TRBV27 and TRBJ2-7; 8 bases line up with TRBD2. In germline, CDR1 is MNHEY, CDR2 SMNVEV (reference sequence). J was trimmed by 2 bases and V by 5 bases; bases with no gene match: 17. This CDR3 comprises 18 residues. Written as DNA, the CDR3 is TGTGCCAGCAGTACCCGTCTGCCTGGCGGGAGGTCGACCTACGAGCAGTACTTC. It specifies CASSTRLPGGRSTYEQYF.

This clone was observed once. The rearrangement uses TRBV7-6 and TRBJ2-3, with TRBD2 identical over 11 bases. V lost 8 bases, J lost 0 bases, and 4 bases stayed unmatched. The V gene's germline CDR1 is SGHVS and CDR2 FNYEAQ. The CDR3 contains 15 residues. CDR3 in DNA: TGTGCCAGCGGGCTAGCGGGGGGAAGCACAGATACGCAGTATTTT. As protein: CASGLAGGSTDTQYF.

V and J are TRBV28 and TRBJ2-3; D gene unclear. The CDR3 is made up of 12 amino acids. Germline V CDR1 and CDR2: MDHEN, SYDVKM. The V end was cut by 5 bases, the J end by 4 bases, with 7 bases between. The CDR3 DNA reads TGTGCCAGCAGTAGAATGCCAGATACGCAGTATTTT. It yields the protein CASSRMPDTQYF.

The rearrangement links TRBV7-9 to TRBJ2-1; 15 positions agree with TRBD2. The CDR3 length is 13 residues. J gave up 13 bases and V 4 bases, and 2 bases lay outside the gene matches. Germline assignment: CDR1 SEHNR and CDR2 FQNEAQ (reference sequence). This CDR3 reads CASSSGLAGGQFF. The CDR3 bases are TGTGCCAGCAGCTCGGGACTAGCGGGAGGACAGTTCTTC.

The J gene is TRBJ2-3, the V gene TRBV13, with 7 bases identical to TRBD1. The V gene's germline CDR1 is PRHDT and CDR2 FYEKMQ (reference sequence). With V trimmed by 5 bases and J by 0 bases, 14 bases remained unmatched. This CDR3 comprises 18 residues. CDR3 in amino acids: CASSGRAGTVSSTDTQYF. The CDR3 region has the DNA TGTGCCAGCAGCGGCCGGGCCGGGACAGTCTCTAGCACAGATACGCAGTATTTT.

This rearrangement joins TRBV27 to TRBJ2-1; 9 nucleotides line up with TRBD2. The length of the CDR3 is 17 residues. The germline gives CDR1 MNHEY, CDR2 SMNVEV (reference sequence). V shed 4 bases, J shed 0 bases, and the junction held 7 bases outside the gene matches. CDR3 protein: CASSSPSGGSSYNEQFF. The DNA for the CDR3 is TGTGCCAGCAGTTCCCCCAGCGGGGGGAGCTCCTACAATGAGCAGTTCTTC.

For this clone: Distinct nucleotide sequences in the sample also encode this CDR3. V is TRBV7-9 and J is TRBJ2-5, with TRBD2 identical over 9 bases. The CDR3 is made up of 15 amino acids. V dropped 5 bases and J dropped 0; count of bases not matched to a gene: 4. Germline V gene lookup returns CDR1 SEHNR and CDR2 FQNEAQ (reference sequence). The CDR3 is CASSLRLADQETQYF. For the CDR3, the DNA is TGTGCCAGCAGCCTTCGACTAGCGGACCAAGAGACCCAGTACTTC.